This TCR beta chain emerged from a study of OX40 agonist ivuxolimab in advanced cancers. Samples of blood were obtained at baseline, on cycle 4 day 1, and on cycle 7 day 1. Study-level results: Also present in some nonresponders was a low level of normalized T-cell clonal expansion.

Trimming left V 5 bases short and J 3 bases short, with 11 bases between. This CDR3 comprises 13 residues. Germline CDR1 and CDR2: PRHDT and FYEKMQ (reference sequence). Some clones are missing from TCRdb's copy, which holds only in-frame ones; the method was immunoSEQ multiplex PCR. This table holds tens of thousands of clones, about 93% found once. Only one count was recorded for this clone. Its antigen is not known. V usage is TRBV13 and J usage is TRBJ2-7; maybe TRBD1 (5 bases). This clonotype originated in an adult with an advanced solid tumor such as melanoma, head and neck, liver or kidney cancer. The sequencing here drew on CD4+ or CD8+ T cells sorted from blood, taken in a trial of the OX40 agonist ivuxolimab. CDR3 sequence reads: CASSRGQDYEQYF. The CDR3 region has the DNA TGTGCCAGCAGCCGAGGACAAGACTACGAGCAGTACTTC. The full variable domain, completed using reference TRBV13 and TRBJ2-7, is AAGVIQSPRHLIKEKRETATLKCYPIPRHDTVYWYQQGPGQDPQFLISFYEKMQSDKGSIPDRFSAQQFSDYHSELNMSSLELGDSALYFCASSRGQDYEQYFGPGTRLTVT.